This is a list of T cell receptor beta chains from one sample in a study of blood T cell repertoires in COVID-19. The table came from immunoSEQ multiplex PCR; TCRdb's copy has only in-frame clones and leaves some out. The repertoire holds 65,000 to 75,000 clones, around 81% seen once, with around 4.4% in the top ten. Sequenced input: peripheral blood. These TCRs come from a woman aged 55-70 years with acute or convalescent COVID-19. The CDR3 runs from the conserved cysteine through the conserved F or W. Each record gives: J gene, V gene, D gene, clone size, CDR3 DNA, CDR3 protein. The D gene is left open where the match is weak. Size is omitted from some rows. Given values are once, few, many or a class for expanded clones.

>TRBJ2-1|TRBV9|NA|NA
TGTGCCAGCAGCGTAGGGGGGGACCTACTCTACAATGAGCAGTTCTTC
CASSVGGDLLYNEQFF
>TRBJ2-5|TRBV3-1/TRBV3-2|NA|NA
TGTGCCAGCAGCCATCAGACCGGAGGGGCAGGGATGGGTCGGAAGGGGACCCAGTACTTC
CASSHQTGGAGMGRKGTQYF
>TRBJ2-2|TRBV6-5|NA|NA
TGTGCCAGCAGTTACTCGGGCCCGGTCACCGGGGAGCTGTTTTTT
CASSYSGPVTGELFF
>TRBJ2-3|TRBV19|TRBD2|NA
TGTGCCAGTAGTTTCCCTTTAGCGGGGGGGCAGTATTTT
CASSFPLAGGQYF
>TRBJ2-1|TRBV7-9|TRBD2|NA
TGTGCCAGCAGTCGCCATGGAAGCGGGGGCCAGGAACAGTTCTTC
CASSRHGSGGQEQFF
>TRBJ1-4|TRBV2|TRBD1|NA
TGTGCCAGCAGAGACAGGGATGCAACTAATGAAAAACTGTTTTTT
CASRDRDATNEKLFF
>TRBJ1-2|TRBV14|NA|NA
TGTGCCAGCAGCCCAGACAGATCTTTCTATGGCTACACCTTC
CASSPDRSFYGYTF
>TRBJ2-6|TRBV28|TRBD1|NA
TGTGCCAGCAGTTCGGACAGGGGGAGAGGGGCCAACGTCCTGACTTTC
CASSSDRGRGANVLTF
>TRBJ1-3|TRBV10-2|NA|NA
TGCGCCAGCAGTGAGTGGACGGGGATCTCTGGAAACACCATATATTTT
CASSEWTGISGNTIYF
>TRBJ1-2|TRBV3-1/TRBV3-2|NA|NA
TGTGCCAGCAGCGCTAGCCGTTGGGAGAACTATGGCTACACCTTC
CASSASRWENYGYTF
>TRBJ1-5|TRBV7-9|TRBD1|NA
TGTGCCAGCAGCTTAGGGAGGGGTAGGGGGCTCCAGCCCCAGCATTTT
CASSLGRGRGLQPQHF
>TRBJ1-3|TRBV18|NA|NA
TGTGCCAGCTCACCAAGGGAGTTAATCGGAAACACCATATATTTT
CASSPRELIGNTIYF
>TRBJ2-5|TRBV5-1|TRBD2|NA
TGCGCCAGCAGCACGGCAGGGACTAGCGAAGAGACCCAGTACTTC
CASSTAGTSEETQYF
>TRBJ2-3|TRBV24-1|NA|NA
TGTGCCACCAGTGATTTCGGACTGGGAGTGACAGATACGCAGTATTTT
CATSDFGLGVTDTQYF
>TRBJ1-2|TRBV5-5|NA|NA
TGTGCCAGCAGCTGGTTGACAGACAACTATGGCTACACCTTC
CASSWLTDNYGYTF
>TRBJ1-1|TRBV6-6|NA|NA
TGTGCCAGCAGTTACTCAGTGGCAATGAACACTGAAGCTTTCTTT
CASSYSVAMNTEAFF
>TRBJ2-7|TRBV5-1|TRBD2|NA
TGCGCCAGCAGCGGGACTAGTACCGGGCTAGGGGAGCAGTACTTC
CASSGTSTGLGEQYF
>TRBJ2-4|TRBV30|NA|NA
TGTGCCTGGACGTCGGGGGTTGGAAACATTCAGTACTTC
CAWTSGVGNIQYF
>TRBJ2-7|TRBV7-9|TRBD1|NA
TGTGCCAGCAGCCACCCGCAGGGGGCGAGGGGGCAGTACTTC
CASSHPQGARGQYF
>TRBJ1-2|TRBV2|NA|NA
TGTGCCAGCAGGTCGGACATCTATAACTATGGCTACACCTTC
CASRSDIYNYGYTF
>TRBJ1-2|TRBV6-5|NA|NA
TGTGCCAGCAGTTACTCGTCGAACTATGGCTACACCTTC
CASSYSSNYGYTF
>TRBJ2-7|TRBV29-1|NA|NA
TGCAGCGTTGAAGCCCCATACGAGCAGTACTTC
CSVEAPYEQYF
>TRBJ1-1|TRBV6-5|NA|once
TGTGCCAGCAGTTACAACCGGGGCGCGGGGACTGAAGCTTTCTTT
CASSYNRGAGTEAFF
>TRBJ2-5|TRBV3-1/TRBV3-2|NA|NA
TGTGCCAGCAGCCAAGTTAGGACGGGACAAGAGACCCAGTACTTC
CASSQVRTGQETQYF
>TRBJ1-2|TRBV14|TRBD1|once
TGTGCCAGCAGCCAAGATTCGCCAGGGGGGGGCTACACCTTC
CASSQDSPGGGYTF
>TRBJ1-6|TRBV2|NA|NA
TGTGCCAGCAGTGAGGGCAGGTATAATTCACCCCTCCACTTT
CASSEGRYNSPLHF
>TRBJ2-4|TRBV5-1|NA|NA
TGCGCCAGCAGCCGGGATCCCAAAAACATTCAGTACTTC
CASSRDPKNIQYF
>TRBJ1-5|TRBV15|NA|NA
TGTGCCACCAGCAGAGAACAGGGACCCGAGCAGCCCCAGCATTTT
CATSREQGPEQPQHF